These 15 T cell receptor beta chains share one sample of origin, sequenced in a study of glioma-infiltrating T cells. The iRepertoire nested amplicon-rescue multiplex PCR amplified TCR alpha and beta CDR3s from RNA. TCRdb passed the multiplex PCR reads through MiXCR, listing each CDR3 protein once. The sample lists approximately 190,000 distinct CDR3 sequences, 32% occurring once. The sequenced sample was glioma tissue, nonneoplastic brain tissue, or PBMCs (not recorded which). The receptors were sampled from a human donor with low-grade glioma or glioblastoma, undergoing nonglioma brain surgery, or in good health (not recorded which).

This clonotype was counted ten times or more. J is TRBJ2-7 and V is TRBV27; unclear D gene. The germline gives CDR1 MNHEY, CDR2 SMNVEV (reference sequence). This CDR3 contains 15 residues. The ends were cut back, 5 bases at V and 9 bases at J, with 23 bases in the middle. CDR3 residues: CASSLDGYNLRGQYF. CDR3 coding DNA: TGTGCCAGCAGTCTAGACGGATATAACCTACGAGGGCAGTACTTC.

This clonotype was picked up many times. This CDR3 is CASSPAQTSDSSTDTQYF. CDR3 nucleotide sequence: TGCGCCAGCAGCCCCGCTCAGACTAGCGACTCTAGCACAGATACGCAGTATTTT. The chain uses TRBV4-1 and TRBJ2-3; 8 bases line up with TRBD2. Germline V CDR1 and CDR2: MGHRA, YSYEKL. Trimming cost V 4 bases and J 0 bases; bases outside gene matches: 12. The CDR3 is made up of 18 amino acids.

This clonotype was recorded many times. This sequence joins TRBV20-1 and TRBJ1-5; D remains ambiguous. With 0 bases removed from V and 0 bases from J, the gap between germline ends came to 12 bases. CDR3 length: 16 residues. Germline-derived CDR1 and CDR2 are DFQATT and SNEGSKA (reference sequence). CDR3 sequence (DNA): TGCAGTGCTAGAGATGCGGCAGAGCTTAGCAATCAGCCCCAGCATTTT. Protein product: CSARDAAELSNQPQHF.

This clonotype was found once. The chain joins TRBV11-2 to TRBJ2-1; 8 nucleotides match TRBD1. Germline assignment: CDR1 SGHAT and CDR2 FQNNGV. The CDR3 is made up of 16 amino acids. The junction had 13 bases not matched to a gene; V was cut back by 3 bases and J by 9 bases. The CDR3 protein is CASSLVSGRTGPEQFF. For the CDR3, the DNA is TGTGCCAGCAGCTTGGTCAGCGGCAGGACAGGGCCTGAGCAGTTCTTC. Full variable domain (remainder filled in from reference TRBV11-2 and TRBJ2-1): EAGVAQSPRYKIIEKRQSVAFWCNPISGHATLYWYQQILGQGPKLLIQFQNNGVVDDSQLPKDRFSAERLKGVDSTLKIQPAKLEDSAVYLCASSLVSGRTGPEQFFGPGTRLTVL.

The V gene is TRBV7-2, the J gene TRBJ2-1; D gene uncertain. Germline V CDR1 and CDR2: SGHTA, FQGNSA. The CDR3 is made up of 15 amino acids. With 1 base removed from V and 0 bases from J, the gap between germline ends came to 7 bases. This CDR3 reads CASSLEPSSYNEQFF. The CDR3 coding sequence is TGTGCCAGCAGCTTAGAACCGAGCTCCTACAATGAGCAGTTCTTC.

Remarks on this clonotype: A junction end diverges from the germline sequence, so it may reflect a read error. CDR3 protein: CSARALGITGTQYF. The CDR3 DNA is TGCAGTGCTAGAGCACTCGGGATTACAGGTACGCAGTATTTT. V and J are TRBV20-1 and TRBJ2-3; D possibly matches TRBD1 or TRBD2 (5 bases each). Germline CDR1 and CDR2: DFQATT and SNEGSKA (reference sequence). This CDR3 comprises 14 residues.

Concerning this clonotype: At one of its ends the junction is not consistent with the germline gene, which may arise from a read error. The V and J genes are TRBV15 and TRBJ1-1; a weak D match, TRBD1 (6 bases). Germline loops: CDR1 LNHNV, CDR2 YYDKDF (reference sequence). The CDR3 is 14 residues long. CDR3 sequence: CATSTRTANTGAFF. The CDR3 region has the DNA TGTGCCACCAGCACAAGGACAGCGAACACTGGAGCTTTCTTT.

The sample holds many counts of this clonotype. The rearrangement joins TRBV12-3 or TRBV12-4 to TRBJ1-2; perhaps TRBD1 as D (5 bases). Between the trimmed V and J ends, which lost 6 bases and 2 bases, there was a span of 10 bases. The CDR3 covers 13 residues. The CDR3 spells CASRLQENYGYTF. CDR3 in DNA: TGTGCCAGCAGGCTACAGGAGAACTATGGCTACACCTTC.

The table lists this clonotype with a count of one. A much larger clone differs from this one at a single base, so this may be a read error. The chain employs TRBV4-3 and TRBJ1-3; D call uncertain. Deletions cut 3 bases from V and 8 bases from J, with 14 bases between. This CDR3 contains 14 residues. Germline lookup yields CDR1 LGHNA and CDR2 YSLEER. CDR3: CASSHLNGLDTIYF. The CDR3 nucleotides are TGCGCCAGCAGCCATCTCAATGGTTTGGACACCATATATTTT.

Remarks on this clonotype: A much bigger clone sits one base away, suggesting this may be a read error. This CDR3 fails to terminate in the conserved phenylalanine or tryptophan, so it likely reflects a read error. The rearrangement joins TRBV6-5 to TRBJ2-7; unclear D gene. This CDR3 comprises 14 residues. The germline V gene encodes CDR1 MNHEY and CDR2 SVGAGI. In DNA form, the CDR3 reads TGCGCCAGCAGCCAAGCCACACGGACCCACGAGCAGTACCTC. Amino acid sequence: CASSQATRTHEQYL.

This clonotype was seen ten or more times. CDR3 protein: CSVSGPTTDTQYF. CDR3 bases: TGCAGCGTCTCCGGGCCGACGACAGATACGCAGTATTTT. The chain links TRBV29-1 to TRBJ2-3; D not certain. The CDR3 runs 13 residues. In germline, CDR1 is SQVTM, CDR2 ANQGSEA. The ends were cut back, 6 bases at V and 3 bases at J, with 13 bases in the middle.

Notes on this clonotype: A much larger clone lies one base from this, so it may be a read error. J is TRBJ2-1 and V is TRBV27, with no clear D. This CDR3 is 16 amino acids long. Germline-derived CDR1 and CDR2 are MNHEY and SMNVEV (reference sequence). The CDR3 protein is CATSDVGDRAYNEQFF. CDR3 nucleotide sequence: TGTGCCACCAGTGACGTCGGTGACCGAGCCTACAATGAGCAGTTCTTC.

The rearrangement joins TRBV30 to TRBJ2-1, with D tentatively TRBD1 (6 bases). There are 13 residues in the CDR3. The V gene lost 4 bases and the J gene lost 4 bases, with 11 bases spanning the gap. Per the germline V gene, CDR1 is GTSNPN and CDR2 is SVGIG (reference sequence). CDR3 bases: TGTGCCTGGACCCCGGACAGATACAATGAGCAGTTCTTC. Translation: CAWTPDRYNEQFF.

This clonotype has ten or more counts. The chain links TRBV28 to TRBJ2-7; 7 bases map to TRBD2. The germline gives CDR1 MDHEN, CDR2 SYDVKM. Trimming took 7 bases from V and 4 from J; bases not matched to a gene: 10. This CDR3 is 14 amino acids long. This chain's CDR3 is CASTFPGTKYEQYF. The CDR3 DNA reads as TGTGCCAGCACCTTCCCCGGGACTAAGTACGAGCAGTACTTC.

With regard to this clonotype: Mismatch with germline at one junction end may stem from a read error. This rearrangement joins TRBV20-1 to TRBJ1-1; D remains ambiguous. Germline V gene lookup returns CDR1 DFQATT and CDR2 SNEGSKA (reference sequence). The CDR3 covers 14 residues. The CDR3 region is CSASFGELNTEAFF. Written as DNA, the CDR3 is TGCAGTGCCTCATTTGGGGAGTTGAATACTGAAGCTTTCTTT.